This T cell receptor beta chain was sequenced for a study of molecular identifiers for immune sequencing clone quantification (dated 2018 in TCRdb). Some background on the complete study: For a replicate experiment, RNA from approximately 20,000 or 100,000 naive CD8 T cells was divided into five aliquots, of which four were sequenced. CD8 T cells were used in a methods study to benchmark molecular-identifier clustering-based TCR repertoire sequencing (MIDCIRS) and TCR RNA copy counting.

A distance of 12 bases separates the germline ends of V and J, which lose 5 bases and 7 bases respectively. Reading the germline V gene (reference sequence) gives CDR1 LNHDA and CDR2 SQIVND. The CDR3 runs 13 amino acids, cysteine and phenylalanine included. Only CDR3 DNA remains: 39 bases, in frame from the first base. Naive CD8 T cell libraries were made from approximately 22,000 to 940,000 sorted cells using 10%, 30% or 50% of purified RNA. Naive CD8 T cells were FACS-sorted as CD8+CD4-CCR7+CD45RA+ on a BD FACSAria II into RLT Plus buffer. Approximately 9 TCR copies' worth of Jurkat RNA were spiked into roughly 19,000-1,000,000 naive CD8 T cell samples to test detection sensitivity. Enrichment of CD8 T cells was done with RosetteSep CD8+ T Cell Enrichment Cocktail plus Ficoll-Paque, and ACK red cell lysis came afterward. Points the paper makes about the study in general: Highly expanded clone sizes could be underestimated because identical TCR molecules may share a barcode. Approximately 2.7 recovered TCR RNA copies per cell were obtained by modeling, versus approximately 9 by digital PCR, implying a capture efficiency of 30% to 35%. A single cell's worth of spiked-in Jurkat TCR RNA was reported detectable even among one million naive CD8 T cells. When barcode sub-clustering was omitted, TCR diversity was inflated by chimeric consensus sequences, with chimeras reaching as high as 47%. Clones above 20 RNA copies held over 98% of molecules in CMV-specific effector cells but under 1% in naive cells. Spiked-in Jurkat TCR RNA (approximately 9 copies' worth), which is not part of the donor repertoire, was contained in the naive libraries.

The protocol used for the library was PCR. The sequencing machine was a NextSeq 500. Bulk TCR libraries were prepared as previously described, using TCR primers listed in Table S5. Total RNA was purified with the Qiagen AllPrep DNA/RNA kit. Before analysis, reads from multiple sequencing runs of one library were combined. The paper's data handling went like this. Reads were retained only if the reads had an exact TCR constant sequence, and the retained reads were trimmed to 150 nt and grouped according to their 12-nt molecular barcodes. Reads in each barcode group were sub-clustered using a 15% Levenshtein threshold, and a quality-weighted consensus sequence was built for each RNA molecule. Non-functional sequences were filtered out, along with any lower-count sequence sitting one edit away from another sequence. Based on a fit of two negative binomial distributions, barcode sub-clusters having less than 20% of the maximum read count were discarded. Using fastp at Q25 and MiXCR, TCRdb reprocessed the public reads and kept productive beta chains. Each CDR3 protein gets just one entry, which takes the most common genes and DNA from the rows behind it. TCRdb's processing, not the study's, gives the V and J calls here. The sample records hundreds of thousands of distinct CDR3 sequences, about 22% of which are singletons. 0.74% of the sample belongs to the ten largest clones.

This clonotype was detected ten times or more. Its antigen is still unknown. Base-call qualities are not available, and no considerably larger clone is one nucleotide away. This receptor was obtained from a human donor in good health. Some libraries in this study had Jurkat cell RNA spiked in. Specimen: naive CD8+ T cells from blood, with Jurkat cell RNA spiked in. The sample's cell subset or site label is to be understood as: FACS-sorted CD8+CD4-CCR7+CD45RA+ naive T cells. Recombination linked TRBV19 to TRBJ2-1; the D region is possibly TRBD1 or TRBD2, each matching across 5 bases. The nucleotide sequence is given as TGTGCCAGTAGTCCAGGGACGGGGAATGAGCAGTTCTTC. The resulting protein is CASSPGTGNEQFF.